The next 9 T cell receptor beta chains were all read from a single sample in a study of T cells in Graves' hyperthyroidism and ophthalmopathy. What was amplified from RNA transcripts were TCR beta CDR3 regions. RT-PCR in the first round (using the HTBI primer set) targeted the TCR CDR3. One entry per CDR3 protein, called by TCRdb with MiXCR from the multiplex PCR reads. This table has hundreds of thousands of distinct CDR3 sequences, about 15% appearing once. The sequencing sample was made of blood. The receptors come from a woman under 30 with Graves' ophthalmopathy.

This clonotype was picked up many times. The chain recombines TRBV20-1 with TRBJ2-7, with D possibly matching TRBD2 (6 bases). The V end lost 5 bases, the J end lost 6 bases, and 20 bases lay between the germline ends. The CDR3 sequence is 14 residues long. From germline, CDR1 is DFQATT and CDR2 SNEGSKA (reference sequence). The CDR3 loop reads CSAAHVGGTREQYF. CDR3 sequence (DNA): TGCAGTGCTGCCCATGTTGGCGGGACTCGCGAGCAGTACTTC.

V is TRBV4-3 and J is TRBJ2-5; D is ambiguous. The CDR3 has 17 residues. V was clipped by 0 bases and J by 2 bases, with 16 bases between them. Germline CDR1 reads LGHNA; CDR2 reads YSLEER. The CDR3 DNA sequence: TGCGCCAGCAGCCAAGAGTTAAAGGCTACCGGACAAGAGACCCAGTACTTC. It translates to CASSQELKATGQETQYF.

This clonotype has at least ten counts. The chain uses TRBV18 and TRBJ2-7; D is ambiguous. Germline V gives CDR1 KGHSH, CDR2 LQKENI. V was cut by 6 bases and J by 0 bases, with 15 bases left in between. The CDR3 loop spans 15 amino acids. The CDR3 DNA reads TGTGCCAGCTCCGCCAACGAGGCCGTCTCCTACGAGCAGTACTTC. This translates into CASSANEAVSYEQYF.

This clonotype was counted ten times or more. The CDR3 reads CASSEGQGIHEQYF. The CDR3 nucleotides read TGTGCCAGCAGTGAAGGACAGGGGATCCACGAGCAGTACTTC. J is TRBJ2-7 and V is TRBV6-1; TRBD1 matches at 8 bases. The V gene end was trimmed by 1 base and the J gene end by 5 bases; junction bases not matched to a gene: 4. CDR1 is MNHNS and CDR2 is SASEGT in the germline V gene. CDR3 length: 14 residues.

This clonotype was seen many times. The CDR3 here is CASRSPRDSLRAFF. The DNA for the CDR3 is TGTGCCAGCAGGTCCCCCCGGGACAGTCTTCGAGCTTTCTTT. The chain recombines TRBV28 with TRBJ1-1; 7 nucleotides line up with TRBD1. In germline, CDR1 is MDHEN, CDR2 SYDVKM. Trimming at V came to 6 bases and at J to 10 bases, leaving 14 bases not matched to a gene. This CDR3 is 14 amino acids long. The variable domain in full, completed from reference TRBV28 and TRBJ1-1, reads DVKVTQSSRYLVKRTGEKVFLECVQDMDHENMFWYRQDPGLGLRLIYFSYDVKMKEKGDIPEGYSVSREKKERFSLILESASTNQTSMYLCASRSPRDSLRAFFGQGTRLTVV.

This clonotype showed up just a few times. The chain is built from TRBV4-1 and TRBJ1-1; perhaps TRBD1 as D (6 bases). The CDR3 runs 16 residues. Germline V CDR1 and CDR2: MGHRA, YSYEKL. Trimming shortened V by 4 bases and J by 3 bases, and 18 bases separated the two germline ends. The CDR3: CASSLPLGGGDTEAFF. The CDR3 region has the DNA TGCGCCAGCAGCCTTCCCCTCGGAGGGGGGGACACTGAAGCTTTCTTT.

The chain has TRBV27 and TRBJ1-2; D ambiguous. Trimming took off 0 bases at V and 4 bases at J, with 12 bases between the two ends. Germline V gene lookup returns CDR1 MNHEY and CDR2 SMNVEV (reference sequence). The CDR3 contains 15 residues. CDR3 sequence (DNA): TGTGCCAGCAGTTTATCGAAATTCGGAATCTATGGCTACACCTTC. Translation gives CASSLSKFGIYGYTF.

V usage is TRBV4-2 and J usage is TRBJ2-1; D call uncertain. The CDR3 runs to 16 residues. V lost 1 base to trimming and J lost 5 bases, with 15 bases between them. CDR1 is LGHNA, CDR2 YNFKEQ, per germline. The CDR3: CASSQVADNIHNEQFF. CDR3 bases: TGTGCCAGCAGCCAAGTGGCAGACAATATTCACAATGAGCAGTTCTTC.

This clonotype was recorded many times. The rearrangement uses TRBV30 and TRBJ1-2; the D is unclear. The germline CDR1 and CDR2 sequences are GTSNPN and SVGIG (reference sequence). The CDR3 spans 11 residues. Trimming left V 3 bases short and J 12 bases short, with 14 bases between. CDR3 sequence reads: CAWRYGPQDTF. The CDR3 DNA reads as TGTGCCTGGAGGTACGGGCCTCAGGACACCTTC. Full variable domain (remainder filled in from reference TRBV30 and TRBJ1-2): SQTIHQWPATLVQPVGSPLSLECTVEGTSNPNLYWYRQAAGRGLQLLFYSVGIGQISSEVPQNLSASRPQDRQFILSSKKLLLSDSGFYLCAWRYGPQDTFGSGTRLTVV.